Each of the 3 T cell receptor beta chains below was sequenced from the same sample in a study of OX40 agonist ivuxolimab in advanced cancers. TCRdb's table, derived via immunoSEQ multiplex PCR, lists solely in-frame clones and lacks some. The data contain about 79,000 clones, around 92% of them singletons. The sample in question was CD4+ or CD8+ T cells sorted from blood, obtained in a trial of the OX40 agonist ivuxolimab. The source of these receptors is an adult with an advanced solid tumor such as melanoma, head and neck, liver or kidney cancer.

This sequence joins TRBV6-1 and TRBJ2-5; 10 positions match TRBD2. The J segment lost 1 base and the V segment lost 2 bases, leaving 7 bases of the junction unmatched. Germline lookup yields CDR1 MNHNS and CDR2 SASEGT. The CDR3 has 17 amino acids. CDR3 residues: CASSELSSGGLQETQYF. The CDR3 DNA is TGTGCCAGCAGTGAACTGTCTAGCGGGGGCCTCCAAGAGACCCAGTACTTC.

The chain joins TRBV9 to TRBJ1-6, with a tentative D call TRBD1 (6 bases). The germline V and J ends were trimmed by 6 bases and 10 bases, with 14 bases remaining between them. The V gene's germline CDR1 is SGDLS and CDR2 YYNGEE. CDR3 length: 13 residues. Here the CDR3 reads CASMGGQGSPLHF. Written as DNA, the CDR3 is TGTGCCAGCATGGGGGGGCAGGGATCACCCCTCCACTTT. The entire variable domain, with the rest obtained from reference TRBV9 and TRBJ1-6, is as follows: DSGVTQTPKHLITATGQRVTLRCSPRSGDLSVYWYQQSLDQGLQFLIQYYNGEERAKGNILERFSAQQFPDLHSELNLSSLELGDSALYFCASMGGQGSPLHFGNGTRLTVT.

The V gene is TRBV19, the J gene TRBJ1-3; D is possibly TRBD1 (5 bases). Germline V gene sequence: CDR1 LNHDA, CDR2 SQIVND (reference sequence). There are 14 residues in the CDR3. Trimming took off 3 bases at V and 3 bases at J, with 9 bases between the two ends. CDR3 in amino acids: CASSIGTGGNTIYF. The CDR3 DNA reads TGTGCCAGTAGTATCGGGACGGGTGGAAACACCATATATTTT.